This entry lists 31 T cell receptor beta chains sequenced from one sample in a study of T cells in Graves' hyperthyroidism and ophthalmopathy. Amplified TCR beta CDR3 regions came from RNA transcripts. TCR CDR3 regions were first amplified by RT-PCR with HTBI primers. TCRdb called the multiplex PCR reads again in MiXCR, with one record for every CDR3 protein. The sample carries roughly 550,000 distinct CDR3 sequences, roughly 16% recorded once. The sample taken for sequencing was blood. The receptors shown here come from a woman under 40 with Graves' ophthalmopathy.

This clonotype was counted between two and nine times. The chain couples TRBV6-6 to TRBJ1-1; D is ambiguous. The V end was cut by 0 bases, the J end by 3 bases, with 11 bases between. The CDR3 contains 15 residues. CDR1 MNHNY and CDR2 SVGAGI come from the germline V gene (reference sequence). This CDR3 reads CASSYSPGSHTEAFF. For the CDR3, the DNA is TGTGCCAGCAGTTACTCGCCCGGGTCGCACACTGAAGCTTTCTTT.

This clonotype came up many times. The junction and the germline gene differ at one end; a read error may be behind it. V and J are TRBV2 and TRBJ2-1, with 8 bases matching TRBD1. Looked up from germline, CDR1 is SNHLY and CDR2 is FYNNEI. CDR3 length equals 14 residues. CDR3 region: CASSKDRAYNEQFF. The CDR3, as DNA: TGTGCCAGCAGTAAGGACAGGGCCTATAATGAGCAGTTCTTC.

This clonotype was counted a few times. In this CDR3 the conserved last residue, phenylalanine or tryptophan, is missing, so a read error is likely. The genes are TRBV4-1 and TRBJ1-1; D gene uncertain. The ends were cut back, 6 bases at V and 2 bases at J, with 13 bases in the middle. The germline V gene encodes CDR1 MGHRA and CDR2 YSYEKL. The CDR3 loop spans 14 amino acids. This CDR3 reads CASSHPVSNTEAFS. In DNA, the CDR3 is TGCGCCAGCAGTCATCCAGTTTCAAACACTGAAGCTTTCTCT.

The chain has TRBV7-9 and TRBJ2-1, with D possibly TRBD1 on 7 matching bases. Germline CDR1 and CDR2: SEHNR and FQNEAQ (reference sequence). Trimming removed 5 bases from V and 10 bases from J, with 15 bases in between. CDR3 length: 13 amino acids. Written as DNA, the CDR3 is TGTGCCAGCAGCCTAGGGGGCGGGGCCGAGCAGTTCTTC. Translation: CASSLGGGAEQFF.

At least ten counts were recorded for this clonotype. The chain joins TRBV20-1 to TRBJ2-7, with D possibly being TRBD2 (6 bases). This CDR3 spans 15 amino acids. Germline V gives CDR1 DFQATT, CDR2 SNEGSKA (reference sequence). The germline V and J ends were trimmed by 0 bases and 2 bases, with 14 bases remaining between them. The CDR3 region is CSARDRAGKAYEQYF. CDR3 nucleotides: TGCAGTGCTAGAGATAGGGCGGGGAAAGCCTACGAGCAGTACTTC.

This clonotype was counted at least ten times. The chain carries TRBV2 and TRBJ1-5; D uncertain. The CDR3 consists of 15 residues. Trimming took off 0 bases at V and 1 base at J, with 7 bases between the two ends. Per the germline V gene, CDR1 is SNHLY and CDR2 is FYNNEI. CDR3 DNA: TGTGCCAGCAGTGAAGCTCAGGCGAGCAATCAGCCCCAGCATTTT. Its protein product is CASSEAQASNQPQHF.

This clonotype was seen a few times. The chain has TRBV5-8 and TRBJ2-3, with TRBD1 matching over 9 bases. Germline V gene sequence: CDR1 SGHTS, CDR2 YDEGEE. V shed 3 bases and J 6 bases; nucleotides not matched to a gene: 8. This CDR3 region has 15 residues. The CDR3 sequence is CASSSRTGGYDTQYF. CDR3 in DNA: TGTGCCAGCAGCTCAAGAACAGGGGGCTACGATACGCAGTATTTT.

This clonotype has more than one count but fewer than ten. The rearrangement uses TRBV18 and TRBJ2-7, with a possible D match to TRBD1 (6 bases). Germline V gene sequence: CDR1 KGHSH, CDR2 LQKENI. The CDR3 spans 15 residues. Trimming took 4 bases from V and 2 from J, leaving 15 bases between them. CDR3 amino acids: CASSLRQATTYEQYF. The CDR3 DNA sequence: TGTGCCAGCTCACTTCGACAGGCTACTACCTACGAGCAGTACTTC.

This clonotype has a count of ten or more. The V gene is TRBV2, the J gene TRBJ2-1; D may match TRBD1 or TRBD2 (5 bases each). Germline V gene data show CDR1 as SNHLY and CDR2 as FYNNEI. The V end lost 7 bases, the J end lost 6 bases, and 19 bases lay between the germline ends. CDR3 length: 15 amino acids. CDR3 sequence: CASIPGTVGPNEQFF. The CDR3 DNA sequence: TGTGCCAGCATTCCCGGGACGGTGGGGCCCAATGAGCAGTTCTTC.

This clonotype was detected ten times or more. The junction does not match germline at one end; this may be a read error. The J gene is TRBJ2-3, the V gene TRBV20-1; D uncertain. CDR1 is DFQATT, CDR2 SNEGSKA, per germline (reference sequence). The CDR3 has 11 amino acids. The CDR3: CSAGETDTQYF. The CDR3 DNA reads TGCAGTGCTGGAGAGACAGATACGCAGTATTTT.

This clonotype has only a few counts. The chain employs TRBV7-9 and TRBJ2-3, with 9 bases matching TRBD1. From germline, CDR1 is SEHNR and CDR2 FQNEAQ (reference sequence). Trimming took 6 bases from V and 5 from J; bases not matched to a gene: 3. CDR3 size: 13 residues. The CDR3 DNA sequence: TGTGCCAGCAGATGGACAGGGGTAGATACGCAGTATTTT. This gives the protein CASRWTGVDTQYF.

This clonotype was found many times. The chain joins TRBV2 to TRBJ2-4; D not resolved. V was clipped by 0 bases and J by 8 bases, with 14 bases between them. CDR1 SNHLY and CDR2 FYNNEI come from the germline V gene. The CDR3 length is 15 residues. CDR3 amino acids: CASSEASWIGDIQYF. CDR3 sequence (DNA): TGTGCCAGCAGTGAAGCGAGTTGGATTGGGGACATTCAGTACTTC.

This clonotype was observed many times. This rearrangement joins TRBV30 to TRBJ1-2; a weak D match, TRBD1 (5 bases). The CDR3 runs 16 residues. V was clipped by 0 bases and J by 2 bases, with 16 bases between them. Germline CDR1 reads GTSNPN; CDR2 reads SVGIG (reference sequence). CDR3 sequence: CAWSVWPLGGNYGYTF. The CDR3 DNA reads as TGTGCCTGGAGTGTTTGGCCCCTGGGGGGAAACTATGGCTACACCTTC.

This rearrangement joins TRBV18 to TRBJ2-3, with a tentative D call TRBD2 (5 bases). The V and J ends lost 4 bases and 2 bases respectively, with 13 bases between them. The CDR3 has 15 residues. The germline gives CDR1 KGHSH, CDR2 LQKENI. In nucleotides, the CDR3 is TGTGCCAGCTCACTAGACCCGGACTCCACAGATACGCAGTATTTT. As protein: CASSLDPDSTDTQYF.

The V and J genes are TRBV6-7 and TRBJ2-7; D is unresolved. TRBV6-7 is filed as an ORF, its function uncertain. This CDR3 is 12 amino acids long. Trimming pared 9 bases from V and 0 bases from J, leaving 9 bases between. As DNA, the CDR3 is TGTGCCAGGCCGGGCCTCTCCTACGAGCAGTACTTC. Translating gives CARPGLSYEQYF.

This clonotype showed up just a few times. The CDR3 sequence is CSVGDSLDYEQYF. DNA for the CDR3: TGCAGCGTTGGCGACAGCCTAGACTACGAGCAGTACTTC. This chain links TRBV29-1 with TRBJ2-7, with D perhaps TRBD1 (5 bases). The CDR3 runs to 13 residues. Looked up from germline, CDR1 is SQVTM and CDR2 is ANQGSEA. Trimming removed 4 bases from V and 3 bases from J, with 13 bases in between.

This clonotype was detected only a few times. V gene TRBV28 combines with J gene TRBJ1-2; TRBD1 matches at 7 bases. The CDR3 sequence is 12 residues long. Germline loops: CDR1 MDHEN, CDR2 SYDVKM. J lost 14 bases, V lost 6 bases, and 12 bases had no gene match. This chain's CDR3 is CASSRQGPARTF. The CDR3 DNA reads TGTGCCAGCAGCCGACAGGGACCCGCCCGGACCTTC.

Ten or more counts support this clonotype. J is TRBJ2-1 and V is TRBV28; TRBD2 matches at 9 bases. With V trimmed by 3 bases and J by 9 bases, 9 bases remained unmatched. Germline lookup yields CDR1 MDHEN and CDR2 SYDVKM. This CDR3 is 15 amino acids long. The chain's CDR3 is CASSFWGGRAAEQFF. In DNA, the CDR3 is TGTGCCAGCAGTTTTTGGGGCGGGAGGGCCGCTGAGCAGTTCTTC.

This clonotype occurred many times. The rearrangement uses TRBV20-1 and TRBJ2-1; the D gene is possibly TRBD2 (6 bases). The V gene lost 6 bases and the J gene lost 0 bases, with 15 bases spanning the gap. CDR1 is DFQATT, CDR2 SNEGSKA, per germline (reference sequence). The CDR3 is 15 amino acids. The CDR3 here is CSADSGTDSYNEQFF. CDR3 nucleotide sequence: TGCAGTGCCGATTCCGGGACTGACTCCTACAATGAGCAGTTCTTC.

The table lists this clonotype with many counts. The J gene is TRBJ2-1, the V gene TRBV12-3 or TRBV12-4; 10 positions match TRBD1. This CDR3 comprises 15 residues. The V segment lost 6 bases and the J segment 4 bases; nucleotides outside the gene matches: 6. The CDR3 is CASRQGTGVYNEQFF. Here the CDR3 DNA reads TGTGCCAGCAGGCAGGGGACAGGGGTTTACAATGAGCAGTTCTTC.

This sequence joins TRBV27 and TRBJ2-5, with D unresolved. Trimming left V 6 bases short and J 5 bases short, with 22 bases between. The CDR3 length is 16 residues. CDR1 MNHEY and CDR2 SMNVEV come from the germline V gene (reference sequence). The CDR3 sequence: CASSHLPGVAIETQYF. The CDR3 DNA is TGTGCCAGCAGCCACCTCCCTGGAGTAGCAATCGAGACCCAGTACTTC.

In its sample, this clonotype was seen a few times. This chain joins TRBV20-1 and TRBJ2-1; either TRBD1 or TRBD2 may fit D (5 bases each). The CDR3 consists of 11 residues. CDR1 DFQATT and CDR2 SNEGSKA come from the germline V gene (reference sequence). V lost 3 bases to trimming and J lost 9 bases, with 9 bases between them. CDR3 in amino acids: CSASPGREQFF. The DNA for the CDR3 is TGCAGTGCTAGTCCGGGACGTGAGCAGTTCTTC.

This clonotype was picked up many times. The rearrangement joins TRBV2 to TRBJ2-5; D unresolved. Germline V lookup: CDR1 SNHLY, CDR2 FYNNEI. Trimming took off 6 bases at V and 5 bases at J, with 7 bases between the two ends. The CDR3 has 11 amino acids. This CDR3 reads CASSSTETQYF. As DNA, the CDR3 is TGTGCCAGCAGCTCCACGGAGACCCAGTACTTC. The variable domain in full, with the rest retrieved from reference TRBV2 and TRBJ2-5, is EPEVTQTPSHQVTQMGQEVILRCVPISNHLYFYWYRQILGQKVEFLVSFYNNEISEKSEIFDDQFSVERPDGSNFTLKIRSTKLEDSAMYFCASSSTETQYFGPGTRLLVL.

This clonotype was detected a few times. The gene calls are TRBV11-3 and TRBJ2-1; D may be TRBD2 (6 bases). This CDR3 spans 15 amino acids. CDR1 is SGHNT and CDR2 is YENEEA in the germline V gene. The V and J ends lost 1 base and 8 bases respectively, with 15 bases between them. As DNA, the CDR3 is TGTGCCAGCAGCTTAGTTCCGGGAGCCATATATGAGCAGTTCTTC. Protein product: CASSLVPGAIYEQFF.

The rearrangement joins TRBV24-1 to TRBJ2-2; 7 bases line up with TRBD1. The CDR3 covers 14 residues. Germline V gene lookup returns CDR1 KGHDR and CDR2 SFDVKD. V lost 1 base and J lost 6; bases outside the gene matches: 1. CDR3 DNA: TGTGCCACCAGTGATTTTCAGGGGGCCGGGGAGCTGTTTTTT. Translated: CATSDFQGAGELFF.

This clonotype was detected many times. DNA for the CDR3: TGTGCCAGCTCACGCCAAGACAGGGGGAGCTCCTACAATGAGCAGTTCTTC. This sequence encodes CASSRQDRGSSYNEQFF. The rearrangement uses TRBV18 and TRBJ2-1, with 9 nucleotides matching TRBD1. This CDR3 comprises 17 residues. Germline-derived CDR1 and CDR2 are KGHSH and LQKENI. The junction had 7 bases not matched to a gene; V was cut back by 4 bases and J by 0 bases.

At least ten counts were recorded for this clonotype. The CDR3 coding sequence is TGCAGTGCTAGTGGCCTAGCGGGAGATCTAGATACGCAGTATTTT. Translation gives CSASGLAGDLDTQYF. The chain recombines TRBV20-1 with TRBJ2-3; TRBD2 agrees at 10 bases. The V gene's germline CDR1 is DFQATT and CDR2 SNEGSKA (reference sequence). V trimming: 3 bases; J trimming: 5 bases; junction bases outside the gene matches: 8. There are 15 residues in the CDR3.

The rearrangement uses TRBV7-9 and TRBJ2-7; 8 nucleotides align to TRBD1. J was trimmed by 4 bases and V by 3 bases; bases with no gene match: 14. This CDR3 is 17 amino acids long. Per germline, CDR1 SEHNR and CDR2 FQNEAQ (reference sequence). CDR3 residues: CASSFPFDRGVNYEQYF. The DNA of the CDR3 is TGTGCCAGCAGCTTCCCCTTCGACAGGGGAGTTAATTACGAGCAGTACTTC.

There are many counts of this clonotype. J is TRBJ1-5 and V is TRBV3-1; a possible D gene is TRBD1 (6 bases). The germline V and J ends were trimmed by 0 bases and 11 bases, with 14 bases remaining between them. Germline CDR1 LGHDT, CDR2 YNNKEL (reference sequence). CDR3 size: 14 residues. This CDR3 reads CASSQDIRGAAQHF. Written as DNA, the CDR3 is TGTGCCAGCAGCCAAGATATCCGGGGGGCAGCCCAGCATTTT. Complete variable domain (other parts from reference TRBV3-1 and TRBJ1-5): DTAVSQTPKYLVTQMGNDKSIKCEQNLGHDTMYWYKQDSKKFLKIMFSYNNKELIINETVPNRFSPKSPDKAHLNLHINSLELGDSAVYFCASSQDIRGAAQHFGDGTRLSIL.

The chain links TRBV12-3 or TRBV12-4 to TRBJ2-1, with 7 bases identical to TRBD2. V gave up 5 bases and J gave up 0 bases; unmatched junction bases: 7. The CDR3 extends over 16 amino acids. The CDR3 coding sequence is TGTGCCAGCAGTGACACTAGCGAGAGCTCCTACAATGAGCAGTTCTTC. It translates to CASSDTSESSYNEQFF.

There are a few counts of this clonotype. J is TRBJ1-5 and V is TRBV12-3 or TRBV12-4; no clear D. Trimming shortened V by 7 bases and J by 2 bases, and 12 bases separated the two germline ends. This CDR3 is 14 amino acids long. DNA for the CDR3: TGTGCCAGCACCCGAAGCGGTGGCAATCAGCCCCAGCATTTT. Encoded protein: CASTRSGGNQPQHF.